This T cell receptor (beta chain) comes out of a study of blood T cell repertoires in COVID-19. The method was immunoSEQ multiplex PCR; TCRdb's version includes in-frame clones alone and lacks a portion of them. The sample holds about 260,000 clones; approximately 83% are singletons and the top ten take over 8.5%. CDR1 and CDR2 from the germline V gene are SGHTA and FQGNSA. The V end lost 1 base, the J end lost 3 bases, and 4 bases lay between the germline ends. The CDR3 length is 13 residues. Source material: peripheral blood. The rearrangement joins TRBV7-2 to TRBJ1-5; D not certain. This TCR was recovered from a woman between 45 and 60 years old who had recovered from COVID-19. CDR3: CASSLGPNQPQHF. Here the CDR3 DNA reads TGTGCCAGCAGCTTAGGGCCCAATCAGCCCCAGCATTTT.